A single count supports the clone carrying this TCR beta chain. The method was immunoSEQ multiplex PCR; TCRdb's version includes in-frame clones alone and lacks a portion of them. Of around 90,000 clones listed, around 88% are singletons. This entry comes from a study of blood T cell repertoires in COVID-19. J gave up 3 bases and V 7 bases, and 5 bases lay outside the gene matches. Per the germline V gene, CDR1 is MGHDK and CDR2 is SYGVNS. The CDR3 is made up of 15 amino acids. The sequenced material came from peripheral blood. The rearrangement uses TRBV25-1 and TRBJ2-3, with 12 bases lining up with TRBD2. The source of this sequence is a man over 45 with COVID-19, enrolled during active disease. CDR3 DNA sequence: TGTGCCAGCAATCCTAGCGGGGGGGTGACAGATACGCAGTATTTT. Translating it yields CASNPSGGVTDTQYF.